The 26 T cell receptor beta chains reported below all come from one sample, sequenced in a study of CD8 T cells in Susac syndrome (dated by TCRdb to the late 2010s). Libraries were built with the immunoSEQ multiplex PCR assay. RNA was extracted using the RNeasy kit, and roughly 0.5 to 1 microgram was reverse transcribed with random hexamers. TCRdb trimmed the raw reads at Q25, called clones with MiXCR and kept productive beta chains. All rows with the same CDR3 protein become a single entry with the most common DNA and genes. The sample includes approximately 170,000 distinct CDR3 sequences, with roughly 95% observed a single time. The ten largest clones add up to 0.12% to 0.15% of the sample. The sample consisted of CD4+ T cells from PBMCs. The receptor source for this set is a human donor in good health.

Here the CDR3 DNA reads TGTGCCAGCAGCTTGGGGTGGGCGGGGGAAGAGACCCAGTACTTC. Amino acids: CASSLGWAGEETQYF. The chain couples TRBV7-3 to TRBJ2-5; 7 nucleotides align to TRBD2. CDR3 length equals 15 residues. V shed 3 bases, J shed 3 bases, and the junction held 7 bases outside the gene matches. Germline V gene lookup returns CDR1 SGHTA and CDR2 FQGTGA.

The rearrangement uses TRBV24-1 and TRBJ2-5; 7 bases line up with TRBD1. The germline V gene has CDR1 KGHDR and CDR2 SFDVKD. This CDR3 spans 14 amino acids. The junction had 3 bases not matched to a gene; V was cut back by 3 bases and J by 3 bases. The CDR3 nucleotides are TGTGCCACCAGTGATAGTGACAGGGAAGAGACCCAGTACTTC. It translates to CATSDSDREETQYF.

V and J are TRBV25-1 and TRBJ2-1; the match to TRBD1 covers 9 bases. The CDR3 sequence is 13 residues long. The germline V gene has CDR1 MGHDK and CDR2 SYGVNS. J lost 9 bases, V lost 11 bases, and 11 bases had no gene match. CDR3 amino acids: CAPQIYRGLEQFF. In nucleotides, the CDR3 is TGTGCCCCTCAAATATACAGGGGGCTTGAGCAGTTCTTC.

The chain carries TRBV28 and TRBJ1-5; 11 nucleotides agree with TRBD1. The CDR3 consists of 17 residues. With V trimmed by 6 bases and J by 3 bases, 10 bases remained unmatched. CDR1 is MDHEN, CDR2 SYDVKM, per germline. The CDR3 nucleotides are TGTGCCAGCAGCCCGGGACAGGGGGGACGATTCAATCAGCCCCAGCATTTT. It encodes CASSPGQGGRFNQPQHF.

This clonotype has just one count. This chain joins TRBV2 and TRBJ1-6; no firm D call. Germline CDR1 reads SNHLY; CDR2 reads FYNNEI. This CDR3 spans 16 amino acids. The ends were cut back, 1 base at V and 4 bases at J, with 11 bases in the middle. CDR3 DNA: TGTGCCAGCAGTGAAGGCATACAACTATATAATTCACCCCTCCACTTT. This translates into CASSEGIQLYNSPLHF.

The chain links TRBV7-9 to TRBJ1-6, with D possibly being TRBD1 (5 bases). This CDR3 has 15 residues. Germline V gives CDR1 SEHNR, CDR2 FQNEAQ (reference sequence). Trimming took 4 bases from V and 6 from J, leaving 13 bases between them. The CDR3 loop reads CASSSSGGTNSPLHF. CDR3 DNA: TGTGCCAGCAGCTCAAGTGGGGGGACTAATTCACCCCTCCACTTT.

This clonotype appeared a few times. The chain joins TRBV7-2 to TRBJ2-2, with 7 bases that match TRBD2. The CDR3 runs 15 residues. J lost 7 bases, V lost 2 bases, and 7 bases had no gene match. Germline V gene sequence: CDR1 SGHTA, CDR2 FQGNSA. CDR3 DNA sequence: TGTGCCAGCAGCTTAATAGCGGGCCTAGGCGGGGAGCTGTTTTTT. This encodes CASSLIAGLGGELFF.

The genes are TRBV20-1 and TRBJ1-2, with TRBD1 matching over 8 bases. V lost 5 bases, J lost 8 bases, and 16 bases stayed unmatched. The germline V gene has CDR1 DFQATT and CDR2 SNEGSKA (reference sequence). The CDR3 totals 15 residues. As DNA, the CDR3 is TGCAGTGCTCGCCATATGGGACAGGCGGCGGGAGGCTACACCTTC. Translating it yields CSARHMGQAAGGYTF.

The chain combines TRBV7-2 with TRBJ2-7; D may correspond to TRBD1 or TRBD2 (5 bases each). The CDR3 sequence is 16 residues long. Trimming cost V 2 bases and J 2 bases, with 16 bases left between them. Germline V gene sequence: CDR1 SGHTA, CDR2 FQGNSA. The CDR3 region is CASSLKGTSGAYEQYF. Written as DNA, the CDR3 is TGTGCCAGCAGCTTAAAAGGGACGTCCGGGGCCTACGAGCAGTACTTC. The full variable domain, completed using reference TRBV7-2 and TRBJ2-7, is GAGVSQSPSNKVTEKGKDVELRCDPISGHTALYWYRQSLGQGLEFLIYFQGNSAPDKSGLPSDRFSAERTGGSVSTLTIQRTQQEDSAVYLCASSLKGTSGAYEQYFGPGTRLTVT.

This rearrangement joins TRBV29-1 to TRBJ1-1; D unclear. Per the germline V gene, CDR1 is SQVTM and CDR2 is ANQGSEA. The CDR3 length is 12 residues. V lost 4 bases, J lost 0 bases, and 6 bases lay in between. CDR3 nucleotide sequence: TGCAGCGTTGCTGTTATGAACACTGAAGCTTTCTTT. This codes for CSVAVMNTEAFF.

J is TRBJ1-5 and V is TRBV6-6; D uncertain. There are 12 residues in the CDR3. V was cut by 8 bases and J by 4 bases, with 9 bases left in between. The germline V gene encodes CDR1 MNHNY and CDR2 SVGAGI (reference sequence). CDR3 loop: CASSFGNQPQHF. The CDR3, as DNA: TGTGCCAGCTCTTTCGGGAATCAGCCCCAGCATTTT.

The gene calls are TRBV29-1 and TRBJ2-1; 16 bases align to TRBD2. The CDR3 totals 13 residues. The junction had 9 bases not matched to a gene; V was cut back by 7 bases and J by 15 bases. From germline, CDR1 is SQVTM and CDR2 ANQGSEA. The CDR3 protein is CSAGLAGGRSLFF. As DNA, the CDR3 is TGCAGCGCGGGACTAGCGGGGGGGCGATCACTGTTCTTC.

V and J are TRBV2 and TRBJ2-2; TRBD2 matches 9 bases. The V segment lost 3 bases and the J segment 2 bases; nucleotides outside the gene matches: 7. Germline V gene data show CDR1 as SNHLY and CDR2 as FYNNEI. This CDR3 spans 17 amino acids. In nucleotides, the CDR3 is TGTGCCAGCAGTGACGGGGCGGGGGGGCTTAACACCGGGGAGCTGTTTTTT. Translation: CASSDGAGGLNTGELFF.

In this sample, this clonotype turned up a few times. The chain recombines TRBV27 with TRBJ2-7; D is perhaps TRBD2 (5 bases). The CDR3 has 15 residues. Germline CDR1 MNHEY, CDR2 SMNVEV (reference sequence). Trimming removed 3 bases at V and 0 bases at J, with 12 bases between. CDR3 sequence reads: CASSFLAGSSYEQYF. The CDR3 bases are TGTGCCAGCAGTTTCCTAGCCGGATCCTCCTACGAGCAGTACTTC.

The chain uses TRBV6-5 and TRBJ2-7, with D perhaps matching TRBD1 (5 bases). Germline CDR1 is MNHEY and CDR2 is SVGAGI. The CDR3 covers 15 residues. The V gene lost 0 bases and the J gene lost 2 bases, with 11 bases spanning the gap. CDR3 sequence reads: CASSYSQWGTYEQYF. The CDR3 region has the DNA TGTGCCAGCAGTTACTCGCAGTGGGGCACCTACGAGCAGTACTTC.

This chain links TRBV10-3 with TRBJ1-1, with a possible D match to TRBD1 (6 bases). V shed 6 bases and J shed 1 base, with 12 bases lying between them. The CDR3 sequence is 14 residues long. CDR1 and CDR2 (germline): ENHRY, SYGVKD. CDR3 residues: CAIRGGQQNTEAFF. The CDR3 DNA is TGTGCCATCAGGGGGGGGCAACAGAACACTGAAGCTTTCTTT.

The CDR3 coding sequence is TGTGCCAGCAGCTTAGCGAGCGGGTTTAGCTCCTACGAGCAGTACTTC. Encoded protein: CASSLASGFSSYEQYF. The genes are TRBV7-9 and TRBJ2-7; D is perhaps TRBD2 (6 bases). Between the trimmed V and J ends, which lost 0 bases and 0 bases, there was a span of 12 bases. CDR1 and CDR2 (germline): SEHNR, FQNEAQ (reference sequence). The CDR3 contains 16 residues.

The CDR3 bases are TGTGCCAGCAGCGTACAGGGGGGCTTGAGGCCTGAAGCTTTCTTT. It translates to CASSVQGGLRPEAFF. This rearrangement joins TRBV9 to TRBJ1-1; TRBD1 matches at 7 bases. The CDR3 has 15 amino acids. V shed 1 base, J shed 6 bases, and the junction held 9 bases outside the gene matches. The germline V gene has CDR1 SGDLS and CDR2 YYNGEE. Full variable domain (remainder filled in from reference TRBV9 and TRBJ1-1): DSGVTQTPKHLITATGQRVTLRCSPRSGDLSVYWYQQSLDQGLQFLIQYYNGEERAKGNILERFSAQQFPDLHSELNLSSLELGDSALYFCASSVQGGLRPEAFFGQGTRLTVV.

This clonotype is a singleton in its sample. This rearrangement joins TRBV3-1 to TRBJ1-6; D is ambiguous. V was pared by 4 bases and J by 10 bases, with 14 bases between. CDR1 LGHDT and CDR2 YNNKEL come from the germline V gene (reference sequence). CDR3 length: 14 amino acids. The DNA for the CDR3 is TGTGCCAGCAGCCTGACCCCCAGGAGCTCACCCCTCCACTTT. Amino acid sequence: CASSLTPRSSPLHF. The full variable domain, with the rest looked up from reference TRBV3-1 and TRBJ1-6, is DTAVSQTPKYLVTQMGNDKSIKCEQNLGHDTMYWYKQDSKKFLKIMFSYNNKELIINETVPNRFSPKSPDKAHLNLHINSLELGDSAVYFCASSLTPRSSPLHFGNGTRLTVT.

This chain links TRBV9 with TRBJ1-2, with 7 bases matching TRBD1. Germline values: CDR1 SGDLS, CDR2 YYNGEE. There are 14 residues in the CDR3. The V segment lost 5 bases and the J segment 6 bases; nucleotides outside the gene matches: 10. The chain's CDR3 is CASRDRDRLDGYTF. CDR3 DNA: TGTGCCAGCAGAGACAGGGACCGACTCGATGGCTACACCTTC.

The chain links TRBV5-1 to TRBJ1-1; the match to TRBD1 covers 10 bases. Per germline, CDR1 SGHRS and CDR2 YFSETQ. The ends lost 0 bases at V and 1 base at J; junction bases unmatched: 9. The CDR3 has 18 amino acids. The CDR3 loop reads CASSLANPRDRGNTEAFF. In DNA form, the CDR3 reads TGCGCCAGCAGCTTGGCCAACCCCCGGGACAGGGGGAACACTGAAGCTTTCTTT.

DNA for the CDR3: TGTGCCAGCTCGCCCCGGGACAGGGTATACGAGCAGTACTTC. Amino acid sequence: CASSPRDRVYEQYF. The chain employs TRBV18 and TRBJ2-7, with 9 bases aligning to TRBD1. From germline, CDR1 is KGHSH and CDR2 LQKENI. The CDR3 consists of 14 residues. The V and J ends lost 6 bases and 4 bases, in that order; junction bases with no gene match: 7. Complete variable domain (other parts from reference TRBV18 and TRBJ2-7): NAGVMQNPRHLVRRRGQEARLRCSPMKGHSHVYWYRQLPEEGLKFMVYLQKENIIDESGMPKERFSAEFPKEGPSILRIQQVVRGDSAAYFCASSPRDRVYEQYFGPGTRLTVT.

V gene TRBV29-1 combines with J gene TRBJ1-1; 8 bases are shared with TRBD1. The junction had 7 bases not matched to a gene; V was cut back by 2 bases and J by 8 bases. The CDR3 extends over 13 amino acids. Germline V lookup: CDR1 SQVTM, CDR2 ANQGSEA. In DNA, the CDR3 is TGCAGCGTTGAACGGACAGGGATGGGGGAAGCTTTCTTT. Amino acid sequence: CSVERTGMGEAFF.

This chain connects TRBV4-1 to TRBJ1-6; perhaps TRBD1 as D (6 bases). The CDR3 covers 15 residues. V dropped 2 bases and J dropped 11 bases, with 16 bases sitting between them. Looked up from germline, CDR1 is MGHRA and CDR2 is YSYEKL. CDR3 sequence (DNA): TGCGCCAGCAGCCAACCAGACAGGCTTAGGGCACCCCTCCACTTT. Translated, it gives CASSQPDRLRAPLHF.

This rearrangement joins TRBV3-1 to TRBJ1-5; 11 bases map to TRBD1. V dropped 5 bases and J dropped 5; count of bases not matched to a gene: 5. Germline CDR1 reads LGHDT; CDR2 reads YNNKEL (reference sequence). This CDR3 is 15 amino acids long. The CDR3 DNA reads as TGTGCCAGCAGCATTGGGACAGGGGGGGATCAGCCCCAGCATTTT. Translated: CASSIGTGGDQPQHF.

The V and J genes are TRBV5-4 and TRBJ2-4, with a possible D match to TRBD1 (6 bases). Germline CDR1 is SGHNT and CDR2 is YYREEE (reference sequence). V lost 4 bases and J lost 4, with 9 bases in between. The CDR3 sequence is 13 residues long. The CDR3 sequence: CASSRQDKNIQYF. CDR3 bases: TGTGCCAGCAGCCGACAGGATAAAAACATTCAGTACTTC.